These T cell receptor beta chains were read from a single sample in a study of regulatory T cells in long-lasting Graves disease. One entry per CDR3 protein results from TCRdb running MiXCR on the multiplex PCR reads. The repertoire holds about 540,000 distinct CDR3 sequences, around an eighth seen once, with 8.5% to 10% in the top ten. In addition, the sample was reused for a study of T cells in Graves' hyperthyroidism and ophthalmopathy.

The sequences come from peripheral blood mononuclear cells (PBMCs), collected at new diagnosis, from a patient treated with antithyroid drugs. The source of these receptors is a man aged 30-40 years with Graves disease. Each CDR3 is given with its conserved first and last residue. The D gene is left open where the match is weak. Clone size is given for some rows only: seen once, a few or many times, or a class if the clone is expanded.

CDR3 length	V gene	J gene	clone size	D gene	CDR3 DNA	CDR3 protein
14	TRBV12-3/TRBV12-4	TRBJ2-1	many	TRBD2	TGTGCCACTCACCTCGGACTAGCGGACAATGAGCAGTTCTTC	CATHLGLADNEQFF
15	TRBV29-1	TRBJ1-2	few	-	TGCAGCGCTGGGGGCCTCTCAGGGAGATCCTATGGCTACACCTTC	CSAGGLSGRSYGYTF
13	TRBV10-3	TRBJ1-2	many	TRBD1	TGTGCCATCAGGGGGGACAGCACCTATGGCTACACCTTC	CAIRGDSTYGYTF
15	TRBV20-1	TRBJ1-3	-	-	TGCAGTGCCCTTGGGGCGGCGGGGGCAAGAAACACCATATATTTT	CSALGAAGARNTIYF
14	TRBV15	TRBJ1-1	few	-	TGTGCCACCAGCAGAGATTTCGGGACACCTGAAGCTTTCTTT	CATSRDFGTPEAFF
15	TRBV4-2	TRBJ2-7	few	-	TGTGCCAGCAGCCCTTCGTCTCGGGGGATCAACGAGCAGTACTTC	CASSPSSRGINEQYF
15	TRBV19	TRBJ2-5	-	-	TGTGCCAGTAGTATCTATGGGGCAGCCGAAGAGACCCAGTACTTC	CASSIYGAAEETQYF
14	TRBV30	TRBJ2-7	few	-	TGTGCCTGGAGTGTAGGCAGGACGGCCTACGAGCAGTACTTC	CAWSVGRTAYEQYF
16	TRBV9	TRBJ2-1	few	TRBD2	TGTGCCAGCAGCGTAGTGGCGGGAGGGCCGAACAATGAGCAGTTCTTC	CASSVVAGGPNNEQFF
14	TRBV11-3	TRBJ2-7	-	-	TGTGCCAGCAGCTTACCTTCGGGGGGCGAGGAGCAGTACTTC	CASSLPSGGEEQYF
16	TRBV7-2	TRBJ1-2	few	TRBD1	TGTGCCAGCAGCTTATCGTCTCCGGGACAGGGAAGTGGCTACACCTTC	CASSLSSPGQGSGYTF
15	TRBV7-9	TRBJ2-3	few	TRBD2	TGTGCCAGCAGCCTAATCGGCGGGAGTATACATACGCAGTATTTT	CASSLIGGSIHTQYF
13	TRBV10-3	TRBJ1-6	-	-	TGTGCCATCAGAGGCGCACAGGGAGGCCCTCTGAACTTT	CAIRGAQGGPLNF
14	TRBV6-1	TRBJ2-5	many	-	TGTGCCAGCAGTGTAGCGAGCTACCAAGAGACCCAGTACTTC	CASSVASYQETQYF
14	TRBV5-1	TRBJ2-7	many	TRBD2	TGCGCCAGCAGCTGGGAGGGGCTCTACTACGAGCAGTACTTC	CASSWEGLYYEQYF
11	TRBV30	TRBJ2-5	once	TRBD2	TGTGCCTGGAGTATTACGGGGGGGGAGTATTTT	CAWSITGGEYF
15	TRBV12-3/TRBV12-4	TRBJ2-5	-	TRBD1	TGTGCCAGCAGTTCGCTGACAGGGGGGAGGGAGACCCAGTACTTC	CASSSLTGGRETQYF
14	TRBV6-1	TRBJ1-1	many	-	TGTGCCACCACGGACGCCCGAATGAACACTGAAGCTTTCTTT	CATTDARMNTEAFF
13	TRBV10-3	TRBJ1-2	-	-	TGTGCCATCCCGGACAGCCCCGGCCGGGGCTACACCTTC	CAIPDSPGRGYTF
15	TRBV20-1	TRBJ2-4	many	-	TGCAGTGCTACACTGGGAGCTAGTTCCAAAAACATTCAGTACTTC	CSATLGASSKNIQYF
14	TRBV20-1	TRBJ2-3	many	-	TGCAGTGCTAGAGGGGGGGCGGGAGCAGATACGCAGTATTTT	CSARGGAGADTQYF
16	TRBV5-1	TRBJ2-7	-	-	TGCGCCAGCAGCTTGGTCCCTGGGACCGGTGACTACAAGCAGTACTTC	CASSLVPGTGDYKQYF
13	TRBV29-1	TRBJ1-4	many	-	TGCAGCGCCCAGGACAGACCGAATGAAAAACTGTTTTTT	CSAQDRPNEKLFF
14	TRBV9	TRBJ2-7	-	-	TGTGCCAGCAGCGTAGCATGGAACTCCTACGAGCAGTACTTC	CASSVAWNSYEQYF
16	TRBV3-1	TRBJ2-1	many	TRBD2	TGTGCCAGCAGCCAACAATCCAGCGGGAGATACAATGAGCAGTTCTTC	CASSQQSSGRYNEQFF
14	TRBV12-3/TRBV12-4	TRBJ2-7	many	TRBD1	TGTGCCAGCAGTTTAGAACAGGGGGCCAGCGAGCAGTACTTC	CASSLEQGASEQYF
20	TRBV7-8	TRBJ1-3	few	-	TGTGCCAGCAGCTTAAGGAGCCTAGGGGGTCCCCTTACCTCTGGAAACACCATATATTTT	CASSLRSLGGPLTSGNTIYF
15	TRBV20-1	TRBJ2-3	few	-	TGCAGTGCTCTCCGAGTTGGCACCAGCACAGATACGCAGTATTTT	CSALRVGTSTDTQYF
13	TRBV19	TRBJ2-4	-	-	TGTGCCAGTAGTGGGGGACGAACGAACGTTCAGTACTTC	CASSGGRTNVQYF
12	TRBV30	TRBJ2-1	few	-	TGTGCCTGGAGTGTACGGGGGAGTCGTCAGTTCTTC	CAWSVRGSRQFF
14	TRBV12-3/TRBV12-4	TRBJ1-1	many	-	TGTGCCAGCAGTGCGGACGCCCTCCAACCTGAAGCTTTCTTT	CASSADALQPEAFF
16	TRBV27	TRBJ2-2	-	-	TGTGCCAGCAGTTTATCGGTGGGCTCGGGGACCGGGGAGCTGTTTTTT	CASSLSVGSGTGELFF
15	TRBV11-2	TRBJ2-7	-	TRBD1	TGTGCCAGCAGCGGGACAGGGGGTTCCTACAATGAGCAGTACTTC	CASSGTGGSYNEQYF
14	TRBV12-3/TRBV12-4	TRBJ1-5	-	TRBD1	TGTGCCAGCAGTTTAGAGGGGGCAGGACAGCCCCAGCATTTT	CASSLEGAGQPQHF
13	TRBV29-1	TRBJ2-5	many	-	TGCAGCGCCGGAGGCCTGGCGGACGAGACCCAGTACTTC	CSAGGLADETQYF
12	TRBV5-4	TRBJ1-1	-	-	TGTGCCAGCAGGGGGTTGGACACTGAAGCTTTCTTT	CASRGLDTEAFF
13	TRBV11-2	TRBJ2-7	many	-	TGTGCCAGCAGCTTAGATGAGAGACACGAGCAGTACTTC	CASSLDERHEQYF
13	TRBV7-3	TRBJ2-7	many	-	TGTGCCAGCAGCTTAAGTCGATCCTACGAGCAGTACTTC	CASSLSRSYEQYF
15	TRBV20-1	TRBJ2-7	-	-	TGCAGTGCTAATCCAGGGGGGCCCAGGGGGTACGAGCAGTACTTC	CSANPGGPRGYEQYF
16	TRBV3-1	TRBJ1-3	many	-	TGTGCCAGCAGCCAAGATTGGGTGAACTCTGGAAACACCATATATTTT	CASSQDWVNSGNTIYF
16	TRBV15	TRBJ2-7	many	-	TGTGCCACCAGCAGAGAGTTGGACATCGGCTCCTACGAGCAGTACTTC	CATSRELDIGSYEQYF
16	TRBV19	TRBJ2-7	-	-	TGTGCCAGTACCCTAGGTAGCGCGGAAGATAACTACGAGCAGTACTTC	CASTLGSAEDNYEQYF
15	TRBV4-1	TRBJ2-3	-	TRBD2	TGCGCCAGCAGCCAAGTGGCGACTAGCGGAGATACGCAGTATTTT	CASSQVATSGDTQYF
13	TRBV20-1	TRBJ2-2	many	-	TGCAGTGCTCGACACCAGGGTACCGGGGAGCTGTTTTTT	CSARHQGTGELFF
17	TRBV18	TRBJ2-3	few	-	TGTGCCAGCTCACCACCCGGATTGCGGGACCCCACAGATACGCAGTATTTT	CASSPPGLRDPTDTQYF
14	TRBV19	TRBJ2-3	-	-	TGTGCCAGTAGTATAACCGGTAGCACAGATACGCAGTATTTT	CASSITGSTDTQYF
15	TRBV27	TRBJ2-1	many	-	TGTGCCAGCAGTTTCGACACTTACTCCTACAATGAGCAGTTCTTC	CASSFDTYSYNEQFF
14	TRBV7-9	TRBJ2-7	many	TRBD2	TGTGCCAGCAGCTTTGGGGGGGTCCTATACGAGCAGTACTTC	CASSFGGVLYEQYF